Listed here are 13 T cell receptor beta chains from one sample, sequenced in a study of glioma-infiltrating T cells. Amplification of TCR alpha and beta CDR3 regions from RNA used iRepertoire nested multiplex PCR. TCRdb itself ran the multiplex PCR reads through MiXCR, one entry per CDR3 protein. The sample contains over 100,000 distinct CDR3 sequences, 25% of which appear only once. Sequencing used glioma tissue, nonneoplastic brain tissue, or PBMCs (not recorded which). The receptors here all came from a human donor with low-grade glioma or glioblastoma, undergoing nonglioma brain surgery, or in good health (not recorded which).

This clonotype occurred many times. The rearrangement joins TRBV29-1 to TRBJ1-1; perhaps TRBD1 as D (5 bases). V gave up 1 base and J gave up 7 bases, with 13 bases separating them. Per germline, CDR1 SQVTM and CDR2 ANQGSEA. This CDR3 contains 13 residues. Here the CDR3 reads CSVEGNIQDEAFF. CDR3 nucleotide sequence: TGCAGCGTTGAAGGGAACATACAGGATGAAGCTTTCTTT.

The CDR3 coding sequence is TGTGCCTGGGGTCCCGGGCTAACCTACGAGCAGTACTTC. This gives the protein CAWGPGLTYEQYF. The rearrangement joins TRBV30 to TRBJ2-7; D is uncertain. The length of the CDR3 is 13 residues. Trimming pared 5 bases from V and 2 bases from J, leaving 13 bases between. Germline V lookup: CDR1 GTSNPN, CDR2 SVGIG (reference sequence).

In this sample, this clonotype turned up many times. Written as DNA, the CDR3 is TGCAGTGCTAGAGCCCCCGACAGTGAGCAGTTCTTC. Amino acids: CSARAPDSEQFF. The V gene is TRBV20-1, the J gene TRBJ2-1, with D perhaps matching TRBD1 (5 bases). Between the trimmed V and J ends, which lost 1 base and 9 bases, there was a span of 10 bases. The CDR3 length is 12 residues. Germline CDR1 and CDR2: DFQATT and SNEGSKA (reference sequence).

Comment on this clonotype: A read error may produce the germline difference seen at one junction end. The gene calls are TRBV27 and TRBJ1-4; 11 bases line up with TRBD1. Per germline, CDR1 MNHEY and CDR2 SMNVEV (reference sequence). The CDR3 loop spans 14 amino acids. CDR3 amino acids: CASSRTGGYEKLVF. CDR3 sequence (DNA): TGTGCCAGCAGTCGGACAGGGGGCTATGAAAAACTGGTTTTT.

The chain carries TRBV28 and TRBJ1-1, with a possible D match to TRBD1 (5 bases). Trimming removed 3 bases at V and 0 bases at J, with 11 bases between. This CDR3 has 15 amino acids. Germline V gene data show CDR1 as MDHEN and CDR2 as SYDVKM. CDR3: CASSFLDSLNTEAFF. As DNA, the CDR3 is TGTGCCAGCAGTTTTCTTGACAGCCTGAACACTGAAGCTTTCTTT.

This clonotype was detected a few times. The CDR3 here is CASSQTSGGANEQFF. In nucleotides, the CDR3 is TGCGCCAGCAGCCAAACTAGCGGGGGGGCAAATGAGCAGTTCTTC. The rearrangement joins TRBV4-1 to TRBJ2-1; TRBD2 aligns across 13 bases. The CDR3 is 15 residues long. Per germline, CDR1 MGHRA and CDR2 YSYEKL. Trimming removed 2 bases from V and 7 bases from J; junction bases left unmatched: 2.

The chain combines TRBV19 with TRBJ1-5; TRBD1 might be the D (5 bases). The CDR3 has 13 residues. Germline V CDR1 and CDR2: LNHDA, SQIVND (reference sequence). CDR3 nucleotides: TGTGCAGCAGGGTGGGATAGCAATCAGCCCCAGCATTTT. Amino acid sequence: CAAGWDSNQPQHF.

The chain combines TRBV28 with TRBJ2-5; TRBD2 matches 8 bases. The CDR3 spans 15 residues. V lost 8 bases, J lost 7 bases, and 15 bases stayed unmatched. From germline, CDR1 is MDHEN and CDR2 SYDVKM. The CDR3 bases are TGTGCCAGCGGGAGACTAGCGAAGGGGCCTGGGACCCAGTACTTC. It codes for CASGRLAKGPGTQYF.

This clonotype was found many times. A junction boundary mismatches the germline segment, possibly from a read error. This chain uses TRBV20-1 with TRBJ2-3; 11 positions agree with TRBD2. The CDR3 loop spans 16 amino acids. Germline V lookup: CDR1 DFQATT, CDR2 SNEGSKA (reference sequence). CDR3: CSARDPSGGPTHTQYF. CDR3 nucleotide sequence: TGCAGTGCTAGAGATCCTAGCGGGGGGCCCACACATACGCAGTATTTT.

Of note for this clonotype: An end of the junction differs from the germline gene, which may be a read error. The chain is built from TRBV4-1 and TRBJ1-1; D is unclear. This CDR3 has 14 amino acids. Germline-derived CDR1 and CDR2 are MGHRA and YSYEKL. CDR3 sequence reads: CGSSQVHSNTKAFF. The CDR3 DNA reads TGCGGCAGCAGCCAAGTACATTCGAACACTAAAGCTTTCTTT.

This clonotype was seen ten or more times. V usage is TRBV7-9 and J usage is TRBJ2-1, with 9 bases matching TRBD2. J was trimmed by 15 bases and V by 1 base; bases with no gene match: 10. The CDR3 runs to 14 residues. Per the germline V gene, CDR1 is SEHNR and CDR2 is FQNEAQ (reference sequence). The CDR3 coding sequence is TGTGCCAGCAGCTTAGGCCCTAGCGGGACGAGTGCGTTCTTC. It is translated as CASSLGPSGTSAFF.

The V and J genes are TRBV11-2 and TRBJ2-5; no clear D. Germline V gives CDR1 SGHAT, CDR2 FQNNGV. The CDR3 extends over 15 amino acids. V lost 1 base, J lost 5 bases, and 14 bases lay in between. CDR3 in DNA: TGTGCCAGCAGCTTAGGAAGTTTGGGCGATGAGACCCAGTACTTC. Translated: CASSLGSLGDETQYF.

V usage is TRBV9 and J usage is TRBJ1-1; possible D gene TRBD1, 6 bases. CDR3 size: 13 residues. In germline, CDR1 is SGDLS, CDR2 YYNGEE. Deletions cut 4 bases from V and 2 bases from J, with 9 bases between. This chain's CDR3 is CASSQGINTEAFF. The CDR3 DNA reads TGTGCCAGCAGCCAGGGGATCAACACTGAAGCTTTCTTT.